What follows are 11 T cell receptor beta chains derived from one specimen sequenced in a study of cytomegalovirus exposure and HLA in healthy donors. The PCR used 60 Vbeta and 13 Jbeta primers. TCRdb's copy holds only in-frame clones and misses some; the assay was immunoSEQ multiplex PCR. The sample records some 80,000 clones, over 9.5% being singletons. The sample consisted of PBMCs. The source is a man in his sixties in good health and CMV-seropositive.

This clone was detected a few times. This chain links TRBV10-3 with TRBJ2-2; D is unclear. Germline V CDR1 and CDR2: ENHRY, SYGVKD. Trimming shortened V by 8 bases and J by 7 bases, and 8 bases separated the two germline ends. The CDR3 spans 11 residues. The DNA for the CDR3 is TGTGCCATCCGCGATGTCGGGGAGCTGTTTTTT. As protein: CAIRDVGELFF.

This clone appeared a few times. This sequence joins TRBV2 and TRBJ1-2; D may be TRBD1 (5 bases). This CDR3 region has 14 residues. The germline V and J ends were trimmed by 2 bases and 5 bases, with 12 bases remaining between them. Germline lookup yields CDR1 SNHLY and CDR2 FYNNEI. CDR3 coding DNA: TGTGCCAGCAGTGAAAGTGGTCAGGGATATGGCTACACCTTC. Protein product: CASSESGQGYGYTF.

This clone was counted between two and nine times. The J gene is TRBJ2-1, the V gene TRBV7-6; D not resolved. Looked up from germline, CDR1 is SGHVS and CDR2 is FNYEAQ. There are 15 residues in the CDR3. V was shortened by 1 base and J by 8 bases, with 15 bases between the two germline ends. CDR3: CASSLGAAGPYEQFF. The DNA of the CDR3 is TGTGCCAGCAGCTTAGGGGCTGCCGGTCCCTATGAGCAGTTCTTC.

This chain links TRBV5-1 with TRBJ2-2; 8 bases map to TRBD1. This CDR3 is built from 16 residues. Trimming at V came to 0 bases and at J to 7 bases, leaving 8 bases not matched to a gene. Germline V gene data show CDR1 as SGHRS and CDR2 as YFSETQ. The CDR3 bases are TGCGCCAGCAGCTTGGAAGTGACAGGGGATGGCGGGGAGCTGTTTTTT. Translating it yields CASSLEVTGDGGELFF.

The rearrangement links TRBV28 to TRBJ1-1, with 9 bases matching TRBD1. CDR1 is MDHEN and CDR2 is SYDVKM in the germline V gene. This CDR3 comprises 17 residues. After removal of 3 bases from V and 1 base from J, the junction contained 9 bases not matched to a gene. CDR3 nucleotides: TGTGCCAGCAGTTTCCCAGTCACAGGGGGCGCGAACACTGAAGCTTTCTTT. Translating it yields CASSFPVTGGANTEAFF.

The J gene is TRBJ2-5, the V gene TRBV7-6; 11 bases line up with TRBD1. Germline assignment: CDR1 SGHVS and CDR2 FNYEAQ. The CDR3 is made up of 16 amino acids. V shed 5 bases, J shed 4 bases, and the junction held 9 bases outside the gene matches. In nucleotides, the CDR3 is TGTGCCAGCAGCGCCGTGACCGGGACAGGGGGAGAGACCCAGTACTTC. Protein: CASSAVTGTGGETQYF.

The V call is TRBV2, the J call TRBJ2-7; 9 bases are a match to TRBD2. The germline CDR1 and CDR2 sequences are SNHLY and FYNNEI. CDR3 length equals 15 residues. With V trimmed by 6 bases and J by 6 bases, 12 bases remained unmatched. DNA for the CDR3: TGTGCCAGCAGGGCAAGAGCGGGAGGCCCTAGCGAGCAGTACTTC. It is translated as CASRARAGGPSEQYF.

V usage is TRBV19 and J usage is TRBJ2-5; 12 bases agree with TRBD2. Losses at the gene ends were 4 bases for V and 4 bases for J; bases not matched to a gene: 13. The CDR3 is made up of 18 amino acids. Germline lookup yields CDR1 LNHDA and CDR2 SQIVND (reference sequence). CDR3 bases: TGTGCCAGTAGTAGTCGTCCTAGCGGGAGGGCCCTTGGAGAGACCCAGTACTTC. This gives the protein CASSSRPSGRALGETQYF.

This clone was seen a few times. The gene calls are TRBV18 and TRBJ2-5; D is uncertain. V gave up 4 bases and J gave up 2 bases, with 8 bases separating them. Per the germline V gene, CDR1 is KGHSH and CDR2 is LQKENI. The CDR3 extends over 13 amino acids. The CDR3 here is CASSRAVQETQYF. The CDR3 DNA sequence: TGTGCCAGCTCACGGGCCGTTCAAGAGACCCAGTACTTC.

CDR3 protein: CASSARGQSTGELFF. The CDR3 DNA follows: TGTGCCAGCAGCGCCCGGGGACAGTCCACCGGGGAGCTGTTTTTT. V gene TRBV11-2 combines with J gene TRBJ2-2; 7 bases are a match to TRBD1. Germline V CDR1 and CDR2: SGHAT, FQNNGV. Trimming took 5 bases from V and 4 from J; bases not matched to a gene: 7. The CDR3 runs to 15 residues.

This clone was picked up a small number of times. The chain uses TRBV29-1 and TRBJ2-5, with TRBD2 identical over 11 bases. The CDR3 spans 15 residues. CDR1 and CDR2 from the germline V gene are SQVTM and ANQGSEA. Trimming removed 1 base from V and 3 bases from J; junction bases left unmatched: 4. CDR3 sequence reads: CSVEGVLAGEETQYF. The CDR3 DNA sequence: TGCAGCGTTGAAGGGGTACTAGCGGGGGAAGAGACCCAGTACTTC.